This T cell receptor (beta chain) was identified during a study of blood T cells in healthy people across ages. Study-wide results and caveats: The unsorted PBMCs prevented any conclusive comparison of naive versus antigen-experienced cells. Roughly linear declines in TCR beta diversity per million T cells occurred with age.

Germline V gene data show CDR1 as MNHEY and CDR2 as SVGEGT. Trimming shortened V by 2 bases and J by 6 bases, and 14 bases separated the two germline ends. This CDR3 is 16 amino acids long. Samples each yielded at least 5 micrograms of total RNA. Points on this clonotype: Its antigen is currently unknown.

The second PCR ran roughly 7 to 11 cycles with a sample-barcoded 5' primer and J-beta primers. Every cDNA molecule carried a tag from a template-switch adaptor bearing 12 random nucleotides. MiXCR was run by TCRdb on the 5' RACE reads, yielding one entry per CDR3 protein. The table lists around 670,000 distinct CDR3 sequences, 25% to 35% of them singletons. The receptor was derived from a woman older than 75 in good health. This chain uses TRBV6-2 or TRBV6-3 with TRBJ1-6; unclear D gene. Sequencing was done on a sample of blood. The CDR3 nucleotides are TGTGCCAGCAGTTACATGGCCTCCGACTTTAATTCACCCCTCCACTTT. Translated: CASSYMASDFNSPLHF.